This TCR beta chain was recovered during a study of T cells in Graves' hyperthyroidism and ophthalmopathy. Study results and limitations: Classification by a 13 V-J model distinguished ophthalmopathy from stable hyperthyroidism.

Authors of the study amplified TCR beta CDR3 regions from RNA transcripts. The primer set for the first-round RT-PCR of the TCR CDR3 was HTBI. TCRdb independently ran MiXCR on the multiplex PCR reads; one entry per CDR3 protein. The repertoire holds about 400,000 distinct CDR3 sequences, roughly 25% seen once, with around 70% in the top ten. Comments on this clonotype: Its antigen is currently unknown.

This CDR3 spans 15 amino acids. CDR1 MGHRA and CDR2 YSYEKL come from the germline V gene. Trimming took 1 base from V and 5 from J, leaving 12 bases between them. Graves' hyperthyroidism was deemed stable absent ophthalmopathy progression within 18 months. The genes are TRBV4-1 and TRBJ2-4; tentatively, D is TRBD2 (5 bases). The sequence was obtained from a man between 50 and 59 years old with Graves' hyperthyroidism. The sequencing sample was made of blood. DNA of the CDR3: TGCGCCAGCAGCCAAGGCCCATGGCGGGAAAACATTCAGTACTTC. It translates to CASSQGPWRENIQYF.